The 17 T cell receptor beta chains below were found in one sample sequenced in a study of blood T cell repertoires in COVID-19. Here immunoSEQ multiplex PCR was the method, and the copy in TCRdb shows in-frame clones only, minus some. In the table there are approximately 350,000 clones, over 80% of which are singletons. Sequenced input: PBMCs or T cells enriched from blood (not recorded which). The receptor source for this set is a woman between 50 and 59 years old who had recovered from COVID-19.

The chain joins TRBV9 to TRBJ2-1; TRBD1 matches 7 bases. V trimming: 3 bases; J trimming: 5 bases; junction bases outside the gene matches: 11. This CDR3 contains 16 residues. Germline V gene data show CDR1 as SGDLS and CDR2 as YYNGEE. The DNA for the CDR3 is TGTGCCAGCAGCGAGGGGGCCGGGCCTCTCGACAATGAGCAGTTCTTC. It is translated as CASSEGAGPLDNEQFF. The variable domain in full, with the rest retrieved from reference TRBV9 and TRBJ2-1, is DSGVTQTPKHLITATGQRVTLRCSPRSGDLSVYWYQQSLDQGLQFLIQYYNGEERAKGNILERFSAQQFPDLHSELNLSSLELGDSALYFCASSEGAGPLDNEQFFGPGTRLTVL.

The gene calls are TRBV2 and TRBJ2-7; D remains unclear. The CDR3 extends over 13 amino acids. Germline loops: CDR1 SNHLY, CDR2 FYNNEI. Trimming took 8 bases from V and 4 from J, leaving 15 bases between them. CDR3 DNA: TGTGCCAGCTCTGTTGAGAGAGAGTACGAGCAGTACTTC. This codes for CASSVEREYEQYF.

This sequence joins TRBV6-5 and TRBJ1-2; D may be TRBD1 (5 bases). Germline CDR1 and CDR2: MNHEY and SVGAGI. The CDR3 loop spans 16 amino acids. Between the trimmed V and J ends, which lost 0 bases and 7 bases, there was a span of 18 bases. DNA of the CDR3: TGTGCCAGCAGTTACTCGAGTCAGGGCAGGCGGGGTGGCTACACCTTC. This gives the protein CASSYSSQGRRGGYTF.

The V gene is TRBV4-1, the J gene TRBJ1-5; TRBD1 is a possible D gene (5 bases). The CDR3 spans 15 residues. Per germline, CDR1 MGHRA and CDR2 YSYEKL. Trimming shortened V by 1 base and J by 6 bases, and 13 bases separated the two germline ends. This chain's CDR3 is CASSQAGQGSQPQHF. CDR3 nucleotide sequence: TGCGCCAGCAGCCAAGCAGGGCAGGGAAGTCAGCCCCAGCATTTT.

The rearrangement uses TRBV2 and TRBJ1-2; weak D call: TRBD1 (6 bases). Germline-derived CDR1 and CDR2 are SNHLY and FYNNEI. The CDR3 consists of 12 residues. The V end lost 6 bases, the J end lost 8 bases, and 13 bases lay between the germline ends. CDR3 in amino acids: CASSFQGQGYTF. CDR3 sequence (DNA): TGTGCCAGCAGCTTCCAGGGGCAGGGCTACACCTTC.

The chain links TRBV13 to TRBJ1-1, with TRBD1 as a possible D gene (6 bases). This CDR3 contains 13 residues. Between the trimmed V and J ends, which lost 4 bases and 3 bases, there was a span of 9 bases. The germline V gene encodes CDR1 PRHDT and CDR2 FYEKMQ (reference sequence). The CDR3 region has the DNA TGTGCCAGCAGCTACGGACAGTACACTGAAGCTTTCTTT. This codes for CASSYGQYTEAFF.

This clone was detected only once. The junction shows a germline mismatch at one end, possibly a read error. V is TRBV29-1 and J is TRBJ2-1; TRBD1 agrees at 8 bases. Germline lookup yields CDR1 SQVTM and CDR2 ANQGSEA. This CDR3 spans 14 amino acids. CDR3 loop: CSVETGTGGNEQFF. CDR3 in DNA: TGCAGCGTGGAGACCGGGACAGGTGGGAATGAGCAATTCTTC.

The V and J genes are TRBV7-2 and TRBJ1-3, with D possibly matching TRBD1 (6 bases). In germline, CDR1 is SGHTA, CDR2 FQGNSA. The V and J ends lost 5 bases and 0 bases respectively, with 11 bases between them. The CDR3 has 15 amino acids. The CDR3 protein is CASSPRGGSGNTIYF. The CDR3 region has the DNA TGTGCCAGCAGCCCTAGGGGGGGCTCTGGAAACACCATATATTTT.

The chain employs TRBV11-1 and TRBJ2-1; 8 bases map to TRBD2. J lost 4 bases, V lost 5 bases, and 4 bases had no gene match. The CDR3 consists of 14 residues. Germline V gene lookup returns CDR1 SGHAT and CDR2 FQDESV (reference sequence). CDR3 sequence (DNA): TGTGCCAGCAGCCCCGGGACTAGATACAATGAGCAGTTCTTC. The encoded protein is CASSPGTRYNEQFF.

The genes are TRBV18 and TRBJ1-4, with D perhaps TRBD1 (6 bases). Trimming left V 8 bases short and J 0 bases short, with 13 bases between. Germline V lookup: CDR1 KGHSH, CDR2 LQKENI. CDR3 length equals 15 residues. CDR3 sequence: CASRQAVATNEKLFF. DNA for the CDR3: TGTGCCAGCAGACAGGCCGTGGCAACTAATGAAAAACTGTTTTTT.

The V and J genes are TRBV7-3 and TRBJ1-5, with D uncertain. Germline V lookup: CDR1 SGHTA, CDR2 FQGTGA. CDR3 length: 15 amino acids. Trimming stripped 9 bases from V and 5 bases from J, with 20 bases between. The CDR3 here is CARHPSNIKHQPQHF. CDR3 nucleotides: TGTGCCAGGCATCCTTCGAATATAAAGCATCAGCCCCAGCATTTT.

The genes are TRBV6-5 and TRBJ2-7; 9 nucleotides align to TRBD1. The germline CDR1 and CDR2 sequences are MNHEY and SVGAGI. V was pared by 10 bases and J by 4 bases, with 14 bases of the junction left unmatched. The CDR3 consists of 15 residues. CDR3 sequence reads: CATRKTGTGLYEQYF. CDR3 in DNA: TGTGCCACCAGAAAAACCGGGACAGGGTTATACGAGCAGTACTTC.

The V call is TRBV6-2 or TRBV6-3, the J call TRBJ1-2, with D unresolved. Trimming stripped 4 bases from V and 8 bases from J, with 8 bases between. Germline lookup yields CDR1 MNHEY and CDR2 SVGEGT. This CDR3 is built from 11 residues. CDR3 bases: TGTGCCAGCAGTTTCCCCGGGGGCTACACCTTC. Protein sequence: CASSFPGGYTF.

The rearrangement links TRBV6-5 to TRBJ1-5, with a possible D match to TRBD1 (5 bases). This CDR3 spans 15 amino acids. V dropped 2 bases and J dropped 5 bases, with 13 bases sitting between them. Germline V gene lookup returns CDR1 MNHEY and CDR2 SVGAGI. CDR3 sequence (DNA): TGTGCCAGCAGTTACGTCCCAGGGATAGATCAGCCCCAGCATTTT. It yields the protein CASSYVPGIDQPQHF.

This sequence joins TRBV3-1 (or the pseudogene TRBV3-2) and TRBJ1-2; a possible D gene is TRBD1 (6 bases). Germline assignment: CDR1 LGHDT and CDR2 YNNKEL (reference sequence). The V gene lost 1 base and the J gene lost 8 bases, with 17 bases spanning the gap. The CDR3 contains 15 residues. CDR3 amino acids: CASSQGGSRGWGYTF. The CDR3 DNA reads as TGTGCCAGCAGCCAAGGGGGAAGCAGGGGATGGGGCTACACCTTC.

This rearrangement joins TRBV11-3 to TRBJ1-2; weak D call: TRBD1 (6 bases). Germline loops: CDR1 SGHNT, CDR2 YENEEA. Trimming pared 0 bases from V and 4 bases from J, leaving 9 bases between. The CDR3 length is 14 residues. CDR3 coding DNA: TGTGCCAGCAGCTTAGATAAAGGGGGCTATGGCTACACCTTC. The encoded protein is CASSLDKGGYGYTF.

V and J are TRBV29-1 and TRBJ1-1; 11 nucleotides line up with TRBD1. The ends lost 4 bases at V and 4 bases at J; junction bases unmatched: 5. This CDR3 contains 14 residues. CDR1 SQVTM and CDR2 ANQGSEA come from the germline V gene. For the CDR3, the DNA is TGCAGCGTTGGGACAGGGGGCGGGACCACTGAAGCTTTCTTT. This encodes CSVGTGGGTTEAFF.